The T cell receptor beta chain under discussion was sequenced for a study of identical twins. Study-wide points: The abundant beta clonotypes from cord blood had fewer insertions, and memory repertoires had none of this.

This clonotype has ten or more counts. The antigen is unknown. Each CDR3 protein is one row after TCRdb ran MiXCR on the 5' RACE reads. The sample has about 700,000 distinct CDR3 sequences; 8% to 9% are singletons. Germline V gene lookup returns CDR1 DFQATT and CDR2 SNEGSKA (reference sequence). The CDR3 sequence is 12 residues long. Trimming took off 6 bases at V and 6 bases at J, with 15 bases between the two ends. Another study also made use of these data, one on yellow fever vaccine responses in identical twins.

The sequenced sample was PBMCs. The TCR originated in a woman younger than 35 in good health. The chain joins TRBV20-1 to TRBJ2-7; D is perhaps TRBD2 (6 bases). CDR3 nucleotide sequence: TGCAGTGCCGAACATCTGGAGGGCGAGCAGTACTTC. Translation: CSAEHLEGEQYF.